Below, 16 T cell receptor beta chains from the same sample are listed, as sequenced in a study of blood T cell repertoires in COVID-19. Produced via immunoSEQ multiplex PCR; TCRdb's table is partial and in-frame only. The profile shows about 160,000 clones, approximately 82% of them singletons. The sample taken for sequencing was peripheral blood. Every receptor here comes from a woman older than 75 with acute or convalescent COVID-19.

This clone was seen only once. The chain recombines TRBV5-1 with TRBJ1-4; D unresolved. Germline lookup yields CDR1 SGHRS and CDR2 YFSETQ. Between the trimmed V and J ends, which lost 0 bases and 0 bases, there was a span of 9 bases. The CDR3 is 16 amino acids. This CDR3 is CASSLVARSTNEKLFF. The CDR3 DNA sequence: TGCGCCAGCAGCTTGGTCGCTAGGTCAACTAATGAAAAACTGTTTTTT.

Comment on this clone: An end of the junction differs from the germline gene, which may be a read error. The chain combines TRBV12-3 or TRBV12-4 with TRBJ2-1; possible D gene TRBD2, 6 bases. CDR3 length: 12 amino acids. The CDR3 sequence: CASSLAAGELFF. CDR3 nucleotide sequence: TGTGCCAGCAGTTTAGCAGCGGGTGAGCTGTTCTTC.

The chain employs TRBV7-2 and TRBJ1-1; 8 bases match TRBD1. The CDR3 is made up of 14 amino acids. J lost 5 bases, V lost 4 bases, and 6 bases had no gene match. Germline CDR1 and CDR2: SGHTA and FQGNSA. This chain's CDR3 is CASSSTGVGTEAFF. Here the CDR3 DNA reads TGTGCCAGCAGCTCGACAGGGGTGGGGACTGAAGCTTTCTTT. The full variable domain, completed using reference TRBV7-2 and TRBJ1-1, is GAGVSQSPSNKVTEKGKDVELRCDPISGHTALYWYRQSLGQGLEFLIYFQGNSAPDKSGLPSDRFSAERTGGSVSTLTIQRTQQEDSAVYLCASSSTGVGTEAFFGQGTRLTVV.

The DNA of the CDR3 is TGCAGCGTTGATGGGGGGAGGGTCACATACAATGAGCAGTTCTTC. It specifies CSVDGGRVTYNEQFF. The gene calls are TRBV29-1 and TRBJ2-1; TRBD2 agrees at 7 bases. CDR1 and CDR2 from the germline V gene are SQVTM and ANQGSEA. V dropped 3 bases and J dropped 4; count of bases not matched to a gene: 9. The CDR3 covers 15 residues.

This clone was picked up one time. The V call is TRBV6-6, the J call TRBJ2-7; TRBD2 aligns across 9 bases. CDR1 and CDR2 (germline): MNHNY, SVGAGI (reference sequence). V lost 4 bases and J lost 3; bases outside the gene matches: 10. This CDR3 has 16 residues. The CDR3 protein is CASSSGRGTSSYEQYF. The CDR3 bases are TGTGCCAGCAGTTCGGGACGGGGGACTAGCAGCTACGAGCAGTACTTC.

The rearrangement links TRBV5-1 to TRBJ2-3; 7 positions agree with TRBD1. CDR1 and CDR2 from the germline V gene are SGHRS and YFSETQ. This CDR3 comprises 14 residues. J gave up 1 base and V 4 bases, and 3 bases lay outside the gene matches. The CDR3 DNA reads as TGCGCCAGCAGCGGGCAGGGGGGCACAGATACGCAGTATTTT. This translates into CASSGQGGTDTQYF.

The rearrangement links TRBV19 to TRBJ2-5; 9 bases map to TRBD1. Germline CDR1 is LNHDA and CDR2 is SQIVND (reference sequence). V lost 6 bases and J lost 5; bases outside the gene matches: 7. This CDR3 contains 14 residues. CDR3 DNA: TGTGCCAGTAGAACGGGACAGGGTAGCGAGACCCAGTACTTC. Translated: CASRTGQGSETQYF.

This chain uses TRBV5-1 with TRBJ1-4; D uncertain. V gave up 0 bases and J gave up 8 bases, with 8 bases separating them. Germline-derived CDR1 and CDR2 are SGHRS and YFSETQ. The CDR3 extends over 13 amino acids. CDR3 loop: CASSLGVSEKLFF. The CDR3 DNA sequence: TGCGCCAGCAGCTTGGGAGTATCGGAAAAACTGTTTTTT.

This clone was detected only once. V gene TRBV10-2 combines with J gene TRBJ2-1; 9 nucleotides align to TRBD2. This CDR3 is built from 19 residues. After removal of 0 bases from V and 6 bases from J, the junction contained 15 bases not matched to a gene. Per germline, CDR1 WSHSY and CDR2 SAAADI. The CDR3 is CASSESKAGRTSALNEQFF. Written as DNA, the CDR3 is TGCGCCAGCAGTGAGTCGAAGGCGGGAAGGACTAGCGCCCTCAATGAGCAGTTCTTC.

V gene TRBV2 combines with J gene TRBJ1-2; D is uncertain. Germline V gene data show CDR1 as SNHLY and CDR2 as FYNNEI. The CDR3 length is 14 residues. The germline V and J ends were trimmed by 6 bases and 5 bases, with 16 bases remaining between them. The CDR3 here is CASSPERSGYGYTF. The DNA for the CDR3 is TGTGCCAGCAGCCCCGAGCGCTCGGGGTATGGCTACACCTTC.

This chain joins TRBV18 and TRBJ2-5, with 7 bases matching TRBD1. V gave up 3 bases and J gave up 4 bases; unmatched junction bases: 8. There are 15 residues in the CDR3. Per the germline V gene, CDR1 is KGHSH and CDR2 is LQKENI. The CDR3 DNA sequence: TGTGCCAGCTCACCCAAGACAGGGCTCCGAGAGACCCAGTACTTC. Its protein is CASSPKTGLRETQYF.

The chain is built from TRBV29-1 and TRBJ1-1; D may be TRBD1 (6 bases). Germline values: CDR1 SQVTM, CDR2 ANQGSEA. V lost 6 bases and J 8 bases, leaving 22 bases between the germline ends. CDR3 length equals 14 residues. The CDR3 spells CSVVPRGIGEEAFF. Here the CDR3 DNA reads TGCAGCGTAGTCCCCAGGGGAATTGGAGAAGAAGCTTTCTTT.

This clone was seen a few times. The rearrangement uses TRBV27 and TRBJ2-7, with 8 bases that match TRBD1. The CDR3 sequence is 16 residues long. V trimming: 3 bases; J trimming: 2 bases; junction bases outside the gene matches: 9. Germline CDR1 reads MNHEY; CDR2 reads SMNVEV (reference sequence). This chain's CDR3 is CASSFGPGTGTYEQYF. The CDR3 DNA sequence: TGTGCCAGCAGTTTCGGCCCCGGGACAGGTACCTACGAGCAGTACTTC.

V and J are TRBV19 and TRBJ1-6; D gene uncertain. This CDR3 spans 13 amino acids. The germline V gene has CDR1 LNHDA and CDR2 SQIVND (reference sequence). Trimming took off 0 bases at V and 5 bases at J, with 2 bases between the two ends. The CDR3, as DNA: TGTGCCAGTAGTATAGACGATAATTCACCCCTCCACTTT. Its protein product is CASSIDDNSPLHF. The entire variable domain, with the rest obtained from reference TRBV19 and TRBJ1-6, is as follows: DGGITQSPKYLFRKEGQNVTLSCEQNLNHDAMYWYRQDPGQGLRLIYYSQIVNDFQKGDIAEGYSVSREKKESFPLTVTSAQKNPTAFYLCASSIDDNSPLHFGNGTRLTVT.

The chain links TRBV7-2 to TRBJ2-7, with unresolved D. CDR1 and CDR2 from the germline V gene are SGHTA and FQGNSA. The CDR3 consists of 15 residues. Trimming left V 1 base short and J 3 bases short, with 13 bases between. CDR3 DNA: TGTGCCAGCAGCTTAGTCCTAGGCAGTAGCTACGAGCAGTACTTC. Translating gives CASSLVLGSSYEQYF. Full variable domain (outside the CDR3, taken from reference TRBV7-2 and TRBJ2-7): GAGVSQSPSNKVTEKGKDVELRCDPISGHTALYWYRQSLGQGLEFLIYFQGNSAPDKSGLPSDRFSAERTGGSVSTLTIQRTQQEDSAVYLCASSLVLGSSYEQYFGPGTRLTVT.

This chain links TRBV20-1 with TRBJ1-1; D unresolved. Trimming cost V 3 bases and J 6 bases, with 14 bases left between them. Germline V CDR1 and CDR2: DFQATT, SNEGSKA (reference sequence). The CDR3 covers 13 residues. DNA of the CDR3: TGCAGTGCTAGTTCGGGGAGTCGCGCTGAAGCTTTCTTT. Translating it yields CSASSGSRAEAFF.